This TCR beta chain was recorded in a study of blood T cells in healthy people across ages. Using a J-beta primer mix together with a sample-barcoded 5' primer, a second PCR was run for roughly 6 to 11 cycles. TCRdb ran MiXCR on the 5' RACE reads and lists one entry per CDR3 protein. The table has over 1.5 million distinct CDR3 sequences, 40% to 55% seen once. This clonotype was observed many times. Germline values: CDR1 ENHRY, CDR2 SYGVKD. The junction had 6 bases not matched to a gene; V was cut back by 10 bases and J by 1 base. The CDR3 is made up of 14 amino acids. The V call is TRBV10-3, the J call TRBJ2-5, with 10 nucleotides matching TRBD1. Sequencing was performed on blood. The sequence came from a woman aged 40-49 years in good health. The CDR3 region is CATRQGAFQETQYF. The CDR3 DNA sequence: TGTGCCACTAGACAGGGGGCCTTCCAAGAGACCCAGTACTTC.